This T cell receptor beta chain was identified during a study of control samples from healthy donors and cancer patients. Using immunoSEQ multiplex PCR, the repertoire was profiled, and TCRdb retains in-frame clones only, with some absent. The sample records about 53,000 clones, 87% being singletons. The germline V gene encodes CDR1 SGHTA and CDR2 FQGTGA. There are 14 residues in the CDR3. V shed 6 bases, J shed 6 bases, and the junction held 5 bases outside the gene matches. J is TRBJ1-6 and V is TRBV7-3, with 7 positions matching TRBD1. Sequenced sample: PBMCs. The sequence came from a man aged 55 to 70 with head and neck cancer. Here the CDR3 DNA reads TGTGCCAGCAGTAGCGGGACAGCTAATTCACCCCTCCACTTT. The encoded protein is CASSSGTANSPLHF.